The present TCR beta chain was sequenced within a study of T cell changes during pregnancy in multiple sclerosis. Some clones are missing from TCRdb's copy, which holds only in-frame ones; the method was immunoSEQ multiplex PCR. The sample records 100,000 or so clones, approximately 94% being singletons. Germline V gives CDR1 GTSNPN, CDR2 SVGIG (reference sequence). The CDR3 consists of 16 residues. Losses at the gene ends were 4 bases for V and 7 bases for J; bases not matched to a gene: 13. The V call is TRBV30, the J call TRBJ2-1; 10 bases are a match to TRBD2. The receptor comes from a female donor with multiple sclerosis, enrolled in a pregnancy study. The sample in question was peripheral blood, obtained before pregnancy. CDR3 sequence: CAWIYSSGRAVNEQFF. The CDR3 region has the DNA TGTGCCTGGATTTACTCAAGCGGGAGGGCAGTAAATGAGCAGTTCTTC.